This TCR beta chain emerged from a study of CD8 T cells in Susac syndrome. Across the whole study: Sequenced Susac syndrome patients included five or six with clinically active disease and under 10 in remission.

An amount of RNA that ranged from roughly 0.45 to 1 ug was reverse transcribed with random hexamers. The immunoSEQ assay covered 54 Vbeta and 13 Jbeta segments for CDR3. MiXCR was run by TCRdb on the immunoSEQ multiplex PCR reads, yielding one entry per CDR3 protein. Of about 150,000 distinct CDR3 sequences listed, 85% to 95% were seen once; the top ten hold 0.16%. CD8+ and CD4+ T cells circulating in blood were sequenced for TCR beta. This clonotype originated in a human donor with Susac syndrome. Source material: CD4+ T cells from PBMCs.

CDR3 region: CASSYQMGHLETQYF. For the CDR3, the DNA is TGTGCCAGCAGTTACCAAATGGGACACCTGGAGACCCAGTACTTC. V and J are TRBV6-5 and TRBJ2-5; a weak D match, TRBD1 (6 bases). Trimming took off 2 bases at V and 5 bases at J, with 15 bases between the two ends. The germline CDR1 and CDR2 sequences are MNHEY and SVGAGI. CDR3 length equals 15 residues.